These 32 T cell receptor beta chains were sequenced from one sample in a study of regulatory T cells in long-lasting Graves disease. Documented time point: newly diagnosed GD, antithyroid drugs for less than 3 months. PBMCs provided the RNA from which the TCR library was made. HTBI primers from iRepertoire and Arm-PCR of CDR3 regions yielded the TCR beta libraries. From the multiplex PCR reads, TCRdb called clonotypes with MiXCR, one entry per CDR3 protein. The sample holds about 530,000 distinct CDR3 sequences, about 16% seen once. These data were also reused for a study on T cells in Graves' hyperthyroidism and ophthalmopathy.

The sample here was peripheral blood mononuclear cells (PBMCs), taken at new diagnosis, from a patient treated with antithyroid drugs. These receptors originate from a woman aged 35-65 years with Graves disease.

This clonotype was counted ten times or more. The rearrangement joins TRBV20-1 to TRBJ1-4; D is possibly TRBD1 (6 bases). V dropped 2 bases and J dropped 5 bases, with 21 bases sitting between them. The CDR3 length is 17 residues. Germline V lookup: CDR1 DFQATT, CDR2 SNEGSKA (reference sequence). Written as DNA, the CDR3 is TGCAGTGCTAGAAATCCTTCCTGGGGGCGAGAAAATGAAAAACTGTTTTTT. Amino acid sequence: CSARNPSWGRENEKLFF.

This chain uses TRBV12-3 or TRBV12-4 with TRBJ2-2; 8 bases fit TRBD2. This CDR3 spans 15 amino acids. J gave up 7 bases and V 2 bases, and 6 bases lay outside the gene matches. CDR3 region: CASSLWAGGHGELFF. CDR3 coding DNA: TGTGCCAGCAGTTTATGGGCGGGGGGCCACGGGGAGCTGTTTTTT.

This clonotype was observed a few times. A much larger clone differs from this one at a single base, so this may be a read error. The chain recombines TRBV12-3 or TRBV12-4 with TRBJ2-1; tentatively, D is TRBD2 (6 bases). V lost 5 bases to trimming and J lost 10 bases, with 15 bases between them. CDR3 length equals 13 residues. CDR3 region: CASSRPAGSEQFF. DNA for the CDR3: TGTGCCAGCAGTAGGCCGGCGGGGAGCGAGCAGTTCTTC.

The V and J genes are TRBV12-3 or TRBV12-4 and TRBJ2-7; the match to TRBD1 covers 9 bases. V lost 7 bases, J lost 7 bases, and 5 bases stayed unmatched. CDR3 length: 12 amino acids. The chain's CDR3 is CASKMTGGEQYF. The CDR3 region has the DNA TGTGCCAGCAAGATGACAGGGGGTGAGCAGTACTTC.

The V call is TRBV18, the J call TRBJ1-5, with no clear D. V lost 2 bases to trimming and J lost 2 bases, with 16 bases between them. CDR3 size: 17 residues. Looked up from germline, CDR1 is KGHSH and CDR2 is LQKENI. CDR3 coding DNA: TGTGCCAGCTCACCAACGGCGTGGGAAGGAGGCAATCAGCCCCAGCATTTT. This translates into CASSPTAWEGGNQPQHF.

The J gene is TRBJ2-2, the V gene TRBV7-2, with TRBD2 matching over 10 bases. The CDR3 extends over 15 amino acids. Germline CDR1 is SGHTA and CDR2 is FQGNSA. V lost 10 bases to trimming and J lost 6 bases; unmatched junction nucleotides: 11. CDR3 sequence (DNA): TGTGCCACTGCTACAAGCGGGGGGGCTGCCGGGGAGCTGTTTTTT. Protein: CATATSGGAAGELFF.

CDR3 residues: CASSSGGSDTQYF. The CDR3 DNA reads TGCGCCAGCAGCTCGGGGGGCTCAGATACGCAGTATTTT. This chain joins TRBV5-1 and TRBJ2-3; D may be TRBD2 (7 bases). V lost 3 bases, J lost 4 bases, and 9 bases lay in between. The CDR3 is made up of 13 amino acids. The germline gives CDR1 SGHRS, CDR2 YFSETQ.

This clonotype was recorded at least ten times. The chain couples TRBV2 to TRBJ1-2; 7 positions agree with TRBD1. Per germline, CDR1 SNHLY and CDR2 FYNNEI. With 3 bases clipped from V and 0 bases from J, the junction kept 4 bases outside the gene matches. The CDR3 sequence is 15 residues long. The CDR3 bases are TGTGCCAGCAGTGATTTGACAGGGTCTAACTATGGCTACACCTTC. Its translation is CASSDLTGSNYGYTF.

In this sample, this clonotype turned up a few times. The V and J genes are TRBV10-2 and TRBJ2-7, with 9 bases that match TRBD2. The CDR3 consists of 16 residues. V gave up 6 bases and J gave up 4 bases; unmatched junction bases: 13. CDR1 WSHSY and CDR2 SAAADI come from the germline V gene. The CDR3 reads CASRETGPSGGYEQYF. The CDR3 nucleotides are TGCGCCAGCAGGGAGACAGGGCCAAGCGGGGGGTACGAGCAGTACTTC.

This clonotype was counted at least ten times. The V gene is TRBV20-1, the J gene TRBJ2-7, with 7 bases matching TRBD2. Germline V gene sequence: CDR1 DFQATT, CDR2 SNEGSKA (reference sequence). The CDR3 extends over 14 amino acids. V lost 0 bases and J lost 0; bases outside the gene matches: 2. CDR3 DNA: TGCAGTGCTAGAGATCCGGGGGGCTCCTACGAGCAGTACTTC. Protein sequence: CSARDPGGSYEQYF.

This clonotype has a count of ten or more. This chain connects TRBV20-1 to TRBJ2-7, with D possibly being TRBD2 (6 bases). The CDR3 loop spans 14 amino acids. Germline V gene data show CDR1 as DFQATT and CDR2 as SNEGSKA (reference sequence). V dropped 5 bases and J dropped 0 bases, with 14 bases sitting between them. The CDR3 sequence: CSAALVGGSYEQYF. DNA for the CDR3: TGCAGTGCTGCCCTTGTGGGGGGCTCCTACGAGCAGTACTTC.

The rearrangement uses TRBV5-1 and TRBJ2-1; D call uncertain. V was cut by 2 bases and J by 6 bases, with 9 bases left in between. CDR3 length: 13 amino acids. Germline V gene sequence: CDR1 SGHRS, CDR2 YFSETQ. CDR3 residues: CASSFGSSNEQFF. The CDR3 region has the DNA TGCGCCAGCAGCTTTGGGTCCAGCAATGAGCAGTTCTTC.

The sample holds a few counts of this clonotype. The chain carries TRBV10-3 and TRBJ2-1; D not certain. V lost 1 base and J 5 bases, leaving 15 bases between the germline ends. The CDR3 runs to 16 residues. Looked up from germline, CDR1 is ENHRY and CDR2 is SYGVKD. The CDR3 nucleotides are TGTGCCATCAGTGAGTGGGCAGATGAAATAAACAATGAGCAGTTCTTC. It specifies CAISEWADEINNEQFF.

This clonotype appeared a few times. The V call is TRBV5-1, the J call TRBJ1-1; unclear D gene. Germline V lookup: CDR1 SGHRS, CDR2 YFSETQ. V was cut by 4 bases and J by 10 bases, with 17 bases left in between. This CDR3 comprises 13 residues. The CDR3 loop is CASSVDGGYGAFF. The CDR3 coding sequence is TGCGCCAGCAGCGTGGACGGAGGGTATGGAGCTTTCTTT.

V is TRBV6-1 and J is TRBJ1-4; D ambiguous. The CDR3 runs 14 residues. Between the trimmed V and J ends, which lost 5 bases and 0 bases, there was a span of 7 bases. Germline lookup yields CDR1 MNHNS and CDR2 SASEGT. The CDR3 nucleotides read TGTGCCAGCAGTAGGGTGACAACTAATGAAAAACTGTTTTTT. The encoded protein is CASSRVTTNEKLFF.

This clonotype was observed a handful of times. The chain links TRBV19 to TRBJ2-2; 7 bases are a match to TRBD1. CDR1 is LNHDA, CDR2 SQIVND, per germline (reference sequence). This CDR3 contains 14 residues. The junction had 6 bases not matched to a gene; V was cut back by 5 bases and J by 6 bases. CDR3 loop: CASSARTGSGELFF. CDR3 DNA: TGTGCCAGTAGTGCTCGGACAGGTTCCGGGGAGCTGTTTTTT.

The chain joins TRBV24-1 to TRBJ2-2; D ambiguous. V shed 9 bases and J shed 1 base, with 5 bases lying between them. Germline V lookup: CDR1 KGHDR, CDR2 SFDVKD. This CDR3 spans 12 amino acids. The CDR3 protein is CATELNTGELFF. CDR3 DNA: TGTGCCACCGAATTGAACACCGGGGAGCTGTTTTTT.

The table lists this clonotype with many counts. This chain joins TRBV24-1 and TRBJ1-2; TRBD1 matches 10 bases. This CDR3 has 14 residues. Trimming cost V 3 bases and J 7 bases; bases outside gene matches: 4. Germline lookup yields CDR1 KGHDR and CDR2 SFDVKD. The CDR3 sequence is CATSDPGQGIGYTF. In DNA form, the CDR3 reads TGTGCCACCAGTGATCCGGGACAGGGGATTGGCTACACCTTC.

In its sample, this clonotype was seen once. The CDR3 region is CASSLTGNVWNEQFF. The CDR3 region has the DNA TGTGCCAGCAGTTTAACAGGGAATGTTTGGAATGAGCAGTTCTTC. The genes are TRBV12-3 or TRBV12-4 and TRBJ2-1, with D perhaps matching TRBD1 (6 bases). This CDR3 comprises 15 residues. V lost 2 bases and J lost 7, with 15 bases in between.

Ten or more counts support this clonotype. This sequence joins TRBV13 and TRBJ1-2, with TRBD1 matching over 12 bases. Germline lookup yields CDR1 PRHDT and CDR2 FYEKMQ (reference sequence). The V gene end was trimmed by 5 bases and the J gene end by 7 bases; junction bases not matched to a gene: 5. The CDR3 contains 14 residues. DNA for the CDR3: TGTGCCAGCAGCGAGGGACAGGGGGCTCCTGGCTACACCTTC. This codes for CASSEGQGAPGYTF.

Ten or more counts support this clonotype. The rearrangement links TRBV28 to TRBJ1-6, with 8 bases lining up with TRBD1. The J segment lost 7 bases and the V segment lost 7 bases, leaving 6 bases of the junction unmatched. Germline V gene lookup returns CDR1 MDHEN and CDR2 SYDVKM. The CDR3 contains 14 residues. The CDR3 loop is CASTSGQDNSPLHF. The CDR3 DNA reads as TGTGCCAGCACCTCGGGACAGGACAATTCACCCCTCCACTTT.

This clonotype was seen more than once but under ten times. The CDR3 does not end in the conserved phenylalanine or tryptophan, so this is likely a read error. The genes are TRBV6-1 and TRBJ2-5, with D perhaps matching TRBD2 (6 bases). CDR1 is MNHNS, CDR2 SASEGT, per germline. Trimming took 7 bases from V and 5 from J, leaving 23 bases between them. There are 16 residues in the CDR3. The CDR3 nucleotides are TGTGCCAGCACCAGTAGTCGGGGGTTGACGGGGGAGACCCAGTACCTC. Its protein product is CASTSSRGLTGETQYL.

J is TRBJ2-7 and V is TRBV2, with D possibly being TRBD1 (6 bases). Germline V lookup: CDR1 SNHLY, CDR2 FYNNEI. Trimming shortened V by 8 bases and J by 3 bases, and 14 bases separated the two germline ends. This CDR3 is built from 13 residues. This chain's CDR3 is CASLRQEVYEQYF. CDR3 bases: TGTGCCAGCCTAAGACAGGAGGTCTACGAGCAGTACTTC.

Ten or more counts support this clonotype. This sequence joins TRBV15 and TRBJ1-2, with 7 bases identical to TRBD1. The V gene end was trimmed by 0 bases and the J gene end by 8 bases; junction bases not matched to a gene: 9. Germline loops: CDR1 LNHNV, CDR2 YYDKDF (reference sequence). The CDR3 consists of 15 residues. The CDR3 spells CATSREGGVRDGYTF. CDR3 DNA: TGTGCCACCAGCAGAGAAGGGGGCGTAAGGGACGGCTACACCTTC.

There are many counts of this clonotype. The rearrangement uses TRBV28 and TRBJ2-5; no firm D call. The germline V gene has CDR1 MDHEN and CDR2 SYDVKM. Trimming shortened V by 1 base and J by 0 bases, and 6 bases separated the two germline ends. The CDR3 covers 14 residues. The CDR3 bases are TGTGCCAGCAGTTTATTGATCAACCAAGAGACCCAGTACTTC. Protein: CASSLLINQETQYF.

This clonotype was seen repeatedly, ten times or more. J is TRBJ1-5 and V is TRBV20-1; no clear D. This CDR3 has 13 amino acids. The germline V and J ends were trimmed by 3 bases and 0 bases, with 6 bases remaining between them. Germline assignment: CDR1 DFQATT and CDR2 SNEGSKA (reference sequence). CDR3 nucleotides: TGCAGTGCTAGTCATGATAGCAATCAGCCCCAGCATTTT. Translated: CSASHDSNQPQHF.

This clonotype has at least ten counts. The chain carries TRBV2 and TRBJ1-5; 10 positions match TRBD1. This CDR3 spans 15 amino acids. The trim removed 7 bases at V and 4 bases at J, leaving 7 bases unmatched. Germline loops: CDR1 SNHLY, CDR2 FYNNEI. The CDR3 nucleotides are TGTGCCAGCACCGGGGACAGGGGAGGAAATCAGCCCCAGCATTTT. As protein: CASTGDRGGNQPQHF.

This clonotype has only a few counts. The chain links TRBV5-1 to TRBJ2-5; TRBD2 aligns across 15 bases. Germline assignment: CDR1 SGHRS and CDR2 YFSETQ. V gave up 0 bases and J gave up 5 bases; unmatched junction bases: 8. The CDR3 length is 18 residues. The DNA of the CDR3 is TGCGCCAGCAGCTTGGCCGGACTAGCGGGGGGGGCGCTGGAGACCCAGTACTTC. This encodes CASSLAGLAGGALETQYF.

The chain carries TRBV7-9 and TRBJ2-5; TRBD1 aligns across 10 bases. The V gene's germline CDR1 is SEHNR and CDR2 FQNEAQ (reference sequence). This CDR3 is built from 16 residues. The J segment lost 5 bases and the V segment lost 6 bases, leaving 12 bases of the junction unmatched. This chain's CDR3 is CASSSDRGPDRETQYF. The CDR3 DNA is TGTGCCAGCAGTTCTGACAGGGGGCCTGATCGGGAGACCCAGTACTTC.

The chain couples TRBV5-1 to TRBJ2-2; D is unresolved. Trimming removed 0 bases at V and 4 bases at J, with 7 bases between. Per the germline V gene, CDR1 is SGHRS and CDR2 is YFSETQ. The CDR3 sequence is 14 residues long. The CDR3 reads CASSLDGSTGELFF. In DNA, the CDR3 is TGCGCCAGCAGCTTGGATGGTAGCACCGGGGAGCTGTTTTTT.

CDR3 sequence reads: CASSLDLTGELFF. As DNA, the CDR3 is TGCGCCAGCAGCTTGGATCTCACCGGGGAGCTGTTTTTT. The rearrangement joins TRBV5-1 to TRBJ2-2; D is unresolved. The CDR3 sequence is 13 residues long. Looked up from germline, CDR1 is SGHRS and CDR2 is YFSETQ. V lost 0 bases to trimming and J lost 4 bases, with 4 bases between them.

This clonotype has more than one count but fewer than ten. The chain couples TRBV19 to TRBJ2-3; TRBD1 might be the D (5 bases). This CDR3 contains 17 residues. Germline V gives CDR1 LNHDA, CDR2 SQIVND (reference sequence). V lost 5 bases and J 6 bases, leaving 24 bases between the germline ends. Here the CDR3 reads CASSLRDSSIFIDTQYF. DNA for the CDR3: TGTGCCAGTAGTCTCCGAGACAGCTCTATATTCATCGATACGCAGTATTTT.